This T cell receptor (beta chain) was captured in a study of glioma-infiltrating T cells. Amplification of TCR alpha and beta CDR3 regions from RNA used iRepertoire nested multiplex PCR. For one-step reverse transcription and amplification, about 90-400 ng of tissue mRNA or PBMC total RNA was used. TCRdb recomputed calls from the multiplex PCR reads with MiXCR, one row per CDR3 protein. The sample gives approximately 120,000 distinct CDR3 sequences, approximately 25% of which show up once; roughly 15% is in the top ten. Whole-study results and caveats: Non-neoplastic patients had below-expected tissue-blood divergence, while all gliomas exceeded expectation. CDR3 overlap between tissue and blood was very small.

Germline V gene data show CDR1 as SGHRS and CDR2 as YFSETQ. The CDR3 sequence is 15 residues long. Ten or more counts support this clonotype. Its antigen is unknown. One end of the junction does not line up with germline, which may come from a read error. The rearrangement joins TRBV5-1 to TRBJ2-7, with a weak D call TRBD2 (6 bases). The TCR originated in a human donor with low-grade glioma or glioblastoma, undergoing nonglioma brain surgery, or in good health (not recorded which). What was sequenced was glioma tissue, nonneoplastic brain tissue, or PBMCs (not recorded which). In DNA, the CDR3 is TGCACCAGCAGCTTGATCATGGCCGGGGGTGGCGAGCAGTACTTC. Residues: CTSSLIMAGGGEQYF.